These 28 T cell receptor beta chains were all obtained from the same sample, sequenced in a study of T cell responses to AZD1222 COVID-19 vaccine. Measured with immunoSEQ multiplex PCR; TCRdb has only the in-frame clones, and not every one. This sample has around 99,000 clones, with approximately 88% found just once. Sequenced material: peripheral blood, taken on day 0 of MenACWY control vaccination. All receptors derive from an adult in good health.

This clone was seen only a few times. CDR3 nucleotides: TGTGCCAGCAGCCTACCCCACCTCTCCTACGAGCAGTACTTC. It codes for CASSLPHLSYEQYF. The V and J genes are TRBV7-9 and TRBJ2-7, with no clear D. The CDR3 spans 14 residues. Germline CDR1 reads SEHNR; CDR2 reads FQNEAQ (reference sequence). Trimming pared 5 bases from V and 0 bases from J, leaving 11 bases between.

The chain couples TRBV11-2 to TRBJ1-1; a possible D gene is TRBD1 (6 bases). Deletions cut 2 bases from V and 3 bases from J, with 19 bases between. The CDR3 extends over 17 amino acids. The germline gives CDR1 SGHAT, CDR2 FQNNGV. CDR3 DNA sequence: TGTGCCAGCAGCTTAACGGGCAGGGCGAGGGGGGACACTGAAGCTTTCTTT. It is translated as CASSLTGRARGDTEAFF.

The genes are TRBV30 and TRBJ1-1, with 10 bases identical to TRBD1. CDR1 and CDR2 (germline): GTSNPN, SVGIG (reference sequence). The CDR3 contains 14 residues. CDR3 DNA sequence: TGTGCTAAGAGTCGGGGGACAGGGGACACTGAAGCTTTCTTT. This gives the protein CAKSRGTGDTEAFF.

The chain's CDR3 is CASSQDRGLTEAFF. In DNA form, the CDR3 reads TGCGCCAGCAGCCAAGACAGGGGGCTCACTGAAGCTTTCTTT. The gene calls are TRBV4-3 and TRBJ1-1; 8 bases line up with TRBD1. CDR1 LGHNA and CDR2 YSLEER come from the germline V gene. This CDR3 contains 14 residues. J was trimmed by 4 bases and V by 0 bases; bases with no gene match: 1.

The chain has TRBV28 and TRBJ1-5; TRBD1 aligns across 9 bases. V lost 2 bases, J lost 4 bases, and 6 bases stayed unmatched. Germline loops: CDR1 MDHEN, CDR2 SYDVKM. The CDR3 is 16 residues long. The DNA for the CDR3 is TGTGCCAGCAGTTTAAGGGGGACAGGGAGGAATCAGCCCCAGCATTTT. It specifies CASSLRGTGRNQPQHF.

J is TRBJ1-5 and V is TRBV28; the D is unclear. V was cut by 3 bases and J by 7 bases, with 10 bases left in between. The CDR3 runs to 13 residues. The germline gives CDR1 MDHEN, CDR2 SYDVKM. In DNA form, the CDR3 reads TGTGCCAGCAGTTTGGAGGGAAGGCAGCCCCAGCATTTT. Protein sequence: CASSLEGRQPQHF.

The rearrangement joins TRBV2 to TRBJ1-2; a possible D gene is TRBD1 (5 bases). With 2 bases removed from V and 1 base from J, the gap between germline ends came to 23 bases. Germline V gene data show CDR1 as SNHLY and CDR2 as FYNNEI. This CDR3 region has 19 residues. This CDR3 is CASSESGRSRTTYNYGYTF. In nucleotides, the CDR3 is TGTGCCAGCAGTGAATCGGGCCGGAGCAGGACAACCTATAACTATGGCTACACCTTC.

The chain links TRBV7-3 to TRBJ2-1; 7 nucleotides align to TRBD1. In germline, CDR1 is SGHTA, CDR2 FQGTGA. The CDR3 is made up of 13 amino acids. The V segment lost 5 bases and the J segment 11 bases; nucleotides outside the gene matches: 9. For the CDR3, the DNA is TGTGCCAGCAGCCCAGACAGGGCTCGTAAGCAGTTCTTC. It encodes CASSPDRARKQFF.

The chain is built from TRBV2 and TRBJ1-1, with unresolved D. This CDR3 comprises 15 residues. The V end lost 3 bases, the J end lost 0 bases, and 11 bases lay between the germline ends. Germline-derived CDR1 and CDR2 are SNHLY and FYNNEI. Here the CDR3 reads CASSEGRPMNTEAFF. The CDR3 bases are TGTGCCAGCAGTGAGGGCAGGCCTATGAACACTGAAGCTTTCTTT.

The CDR3 DNA sequence: TGTGCCAGCAGGGAGGCCAGCGGGAACTACAATGAGCAGTTCTTC. This codes for CASREASGNYNEQFF. The chain joins TRBV25-1 to TRBJ2-1, with TRBD2 matching over 7 bases. The CDR3 has 15 amino acids. The germline CDR1 and CDR2 sequences are MGHDK and SYGVNS. J lost 3 bases, V lost 6 bases, and 8 bases had no gene match. Full variable domain (remainder filled in from reference TRBV25-1 and TRBJ2-1): EADIYQTPRYLVIGTGKKITLECSQTMGHDKMYWYQQDPGMELHLIHYSYGVNSTEKGDLSSESTVSRIRTEHFPLTLESARPSHTSQYLCASREASGNYNEQFFGPGTRLTVL.

The chain carries TRBV4-1 and TRBJ2-1, with D possibly matching TRBD1 (6 bases). The V end was cut by 4 bases, the J end by 5 bases, with 15 bases between. The germline CDR1 and CDR2 sequences are MGHRA and YSYEKL. This CDR3 contains 15 residues. CDR3: CASSPDLDRHNEQFF. Here the CDR3 DNA reads TGCGCCAGCAGCCCTGATCTGGACAGACACAATGAGCAGTTCTTC.

Comments on this clone: Other nucleotide sequences from this sample produce the same CDR3. V is TRBV7-9 and J is TRBJ1-5; possibly TRBD1 for D (6 bases). The CDR3 extends over 14 amino acids. Looked up from germline, CDR1 is SEHNR and CDR2 is FQNEAQ (reference sequence). V lost 5 bases to trimming and J lost 3 bases, with 11 bases between them. DNA of the CDR3: TGTGCCAGCAGCCCCGGGGGCTCCAATCAGCCCCAGCATTTT. Its translation is CASSPGGSNQPQHF. Supplemented by reference TRBV7-9 and TRBJ1-5, the full variable domain reads DTGVSQNPRHKITKRGQNVTFRCDPISEHNRLYWYRQTLGQGPEFLTYFQNEAQLEKSRLLSDRFSAERPKGSFSTLEIQRTEQGDSAMYLCASSPGGSNQPQHFGDGTRLSIL.

A remark on this clone: At the DNA level, this CDR3 is encoded by other sequences in the same sample as well. The chain links TRBV6-5 to TRBJ1-1; D is unresolved. The CDR3 covers 12 residues. The V gene's germline CDR1 is MNHEY and CDR2 SVGAGI. V shed 6 bases and J shed 4 bases, with 9 bases lying between them. CDR3 sequence reads: CASRGAGTEAFF. CDR3 in DNA: TGTGCCAGCAGGGGCGCGGGCACTGAAGCTTTCTTT.

This rearrangement joins TRBV5-1 to TRBJ2-5; D unresolved. The length of the CDR3 is 17 residues. Per the germline V gene, CDR1 is SGHRS and CDR2 is YFSETQ. V was clipped by 0 bases and J by 4 bases, with 19 bases between them. CDR3 sequence: CASSLAVAASSGETQYF. CDR3 in DNA: TGCGCCAGCAGCTTGGCGGTCGCGGCCTCCTCGGGAGAGACCCAGTACTTC.

This rearrangement joins TRBV3-1 (or the pseudogene TRBV3-2) to TRBJ1-2; 8 bases are a match to TRBD1. This CDR3 has 14 residues. The J segment lost 2 bases and the V segment lost 7 bases, leaving 6 bases of the junction unmatched. Germline V lookup: CDR1 LGHDT, CDR2 YNNKEL (reference sequence). The CDR3 protein is CASTPGGSNYGYTF. In DNA form, the CDR3 reads TGTGCCAGCACCCCAGGGGGCTCGAACTATGGCTACACCTTC.

Here the CDR3 DNA reads TGTGCCAGCAGTTTGACTCCGATCCCTTTTCAGGGGCCCGCAGATACGCAGTATTTT. The encoded protein is CASSLTPIPFQGPADTQYF. The chain joins TRBV27 to TRBJ2-3; TRBD1 might be the D (6 bases). CDR3 length equals 19 residues. Between the trimmed V and J ends, which lost 3 bases and 4 bases, there was a span of 26 bases. Per the germline V gene, CDR1 is MNHEY and CDR2 is SMNVEV (reference sequence).

This clone was observed a few times. The CDR3 coding sequence is TGCGCCAGCAGCCAAGTTCCCCAGGGGAGGGAAAAACTGTTTTTT. Protein product: CASSQVPQGREKLFF. The rearrangement links TRBV4-3 to TRBJ1-4; possible D gene TRBD1, 6 bases. The CDR3 runs to 15 residues. V was trimmed by 1 base and J by 8 bases, leaving 14 bases between them. Germline assignment: CDR1 LGHNA and CDR2 YSLEER.

In this sample, this clone turned up once. V gene TRBV5-5 combines with J gene TRBJ1-4; no clear D. The CDR3 contains 13 residues. Trimming removed 0 bases at V and 3 bases at J, with 3 bases between. Per the germline V gene, CDR1 is SGHKS and CDR2 is YYEKEE (reference sequence). DNA of the CDR3: TGTGCCAGCAGCTTGGGTCCTAATGAAAAACTGTTTTTT. This codes for CASSLGPNEKLFF.

The V gene is TRBV10-3, the J gene TRBJ1-2; TRBD1 matches 10 bases. CDR1 is ENHRY and CDR2 is SYGVKD in the germline V gene. The CDR3 totals 14 residues. J gave up 5 bases and V 6 bases, and 6 bases lay outside the gene matches. For the CDR3, the DNA is TGTGCCATCAGCTTGACAGGGGGCGATTATGGCTACACCTTC. This codes for CAISLTGGDYGYTF.

This chain joins TRBV5-6 and TRBJ2-7; TRBD1 might be the D (6 bases). The CDR3 has 13 residues. The germline V gene has CDR1 SGHDT and CDR2 YYEEEE. Between the trimmed V and J ends, which lost 4 bases and 5 bases, there was a span of 13 bases. The CDR3 protein is CASSPTGPHEQYF. The CDR3 DNA follows: TGTGCCAGCAGCCCAACAGGGCCCCACGAGCAGTACTTC.

The chain couples TRBV5-1 to TRBJ1-1; D is unresolved. The germline V gene has CDR1 SGHRS and CDR2 YFSETQ. The germline V and J ends were trimmed by 4 bases and 1 base, with 11 bases remaining between them. The CDR3 runs to 14 residues. CDR3: CASSSRPENTEAFF. The CDR3, as DNA: TGCGCCAGCAGCAGCCGACCGGAGAACACTGAAGCTTTCTTT.

The V gene is TRBV4-2, the J gene TRBJ2-7; D tentatively reads TRBD1 or TRBD2 (6 bases each). This CDR3 region has 16 residues. With 0 bases removed from V and 1 base from J, the gap between germline ends came to 13 bases. Germline lookup yields CDR1 LGHNA and CDR2 YNFKEQ. The CDR3 DNA sequence: TGTGCCAGCAGCCAAGAAGGGGGGACACCTTCCTACGAGCAGTACTTC. Translating gives CASSQEGGTPSYEQYF.

The chain employs TRBV5-1 and TRBJ1-1; perhaps TRBD1 as D (5 bases). V was trimmed by 4 bases and J by 4 bases, leaving 14 bases between them. Germline assignment: CDR1 SGHRS and CDR2 YFSETQ. The CDR3 is made up of 14 amino acids. CDR3 in DNA: TGCGCCAGCAGCCTGGGACCCGGCGGCACTGAAGCTTTCTTT. It specifies CASSLGPGGTEAFF.

The chain employs TRBV5-1 and TRBJ2-5, with 11 bases that match TRBD2. Trimming at V came to 0 bases and at J to 2 bases, leaving 3 bases not matched to a gene. CDR3 size: 16 residues. Germline assignment: CDR1 SGHRS and CDR2 YFSETQ. The CDR3: CASSLAGLADQETQYF. The CDR3 region has the DNA TGCGCCAGCAGCTTGGCGGGACTAGCGGATCAAGAGACCCAGTACTTC.

With regard to this clone: The junction shows a germline mismatch at one end, possibly a read error. This rearrangement joins TRBV9 to TRBJ2-3; D assignment may be TRBD1 or TRBD2 (6 bases each). Germline CDR1 and CDR2: SGDLS and YYNGEE. The CDR3 loop spans 16 amino acids. The CDR3 coding sequence is TGTGCCAGCAGTGTAGAGGGGGGCGCAAATGTGGATACGCAGTATTTT. This codes for CASSVEGGANVDTQYF.

The rearrangement links TRBV29-1 to TRBJ1-1; no definite D call. CDR3 length: 13 amino acids. Trimming shortened V by 7 bases and J by 4 bases, and 16 bases separated the two germline ends. Germline CDR1 is SQVTM and CDR2 is ANQGSEA. CDR3 DNA: TGCAGCGCGGTCGCCGGCGGCGGCACTGAAGCTTTCTTT. Residues: CSAVAGGGTEAFF.

The chain recombines TRBV28 with TRBJ2-5; tentatively, D is TRBD2 (6 bases). This CDR3 has 15 residues. V was clipped by 5 bases and J by 1 base, with 14 bases between them. Germline V lookup: CDR1 MDHEN, CDR2 SYDVKM. The DNA for the CDR3 is TGTGCCAGCAGTCCTATAGCGGAGGCCCAAGAGACCCAGTACTTC. This encodes CASSPIAEAQETQYF.

The gene calls are TRBV19 and TRBJ1-5; D gene unclear. CDR3 length equals 15 residues. Trimming pared 7 bases from V and 0 bases from J, leaving 13 bases between. Germline loops: CDR1 LNHDA, CDR2 SQIVND (reference sequence). The CDR3 DNA is TGTGCCAGTACCCCGGTGGGAAATAGCAATCAGCCCCAGCATTTT. Protein product: CASTPVGNSNQPQHF. The entire variable domain, with the rest obtained from reference TRBV19 and TRBJ1-5, is as follows: DGGITQSPKYLFRKEGQNVTLSCEQNLNHDAMYWYRQDPGQGLRLIYYSQIVNDFQKGDIAEGYSVSREKKESFPLTVTSAQKNPTAFYLCASTPVGNSNQPQHFGDGTRLSIL.